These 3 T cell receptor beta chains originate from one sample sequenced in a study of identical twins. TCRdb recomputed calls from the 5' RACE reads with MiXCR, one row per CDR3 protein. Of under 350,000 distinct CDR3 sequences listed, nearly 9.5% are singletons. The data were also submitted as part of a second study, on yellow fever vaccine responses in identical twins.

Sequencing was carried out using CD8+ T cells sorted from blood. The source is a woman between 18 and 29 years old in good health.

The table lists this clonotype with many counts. The CDR3 reads CASSLAGGLEQYF. The DNA for the CDR3 is TGTGCCAGCAGTCTAGCGGGGGGATTGGAGCAGTACTTC. The chain couples TRBV6-1 to TRBJ2-7; the match to TRBD2 covers 11 bases. J was trimmed by 7 bases and V by 5 bases; bases with no gene match: 4. CDR3 length: 13 residues. CDR1 and CDR2 (germline): MNHNS, SASEGT.

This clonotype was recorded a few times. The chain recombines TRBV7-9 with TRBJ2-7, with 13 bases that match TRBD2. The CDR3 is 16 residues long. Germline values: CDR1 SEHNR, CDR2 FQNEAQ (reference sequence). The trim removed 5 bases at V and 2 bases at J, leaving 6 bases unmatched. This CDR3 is CASSKPGLAGTYEQYF. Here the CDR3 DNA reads TGTGCCAGCAGCAAACCGGGACTAGCGGGAACCTACGAGCAGTACTTC.

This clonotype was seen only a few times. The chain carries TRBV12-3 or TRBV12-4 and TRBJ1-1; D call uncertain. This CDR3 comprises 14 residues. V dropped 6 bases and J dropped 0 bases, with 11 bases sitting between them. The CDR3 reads CASSPDFMNTEAFF. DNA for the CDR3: TGTGCCAGCAGCCCGGACTTCATGAACACTGAAGCTTTCTTT.